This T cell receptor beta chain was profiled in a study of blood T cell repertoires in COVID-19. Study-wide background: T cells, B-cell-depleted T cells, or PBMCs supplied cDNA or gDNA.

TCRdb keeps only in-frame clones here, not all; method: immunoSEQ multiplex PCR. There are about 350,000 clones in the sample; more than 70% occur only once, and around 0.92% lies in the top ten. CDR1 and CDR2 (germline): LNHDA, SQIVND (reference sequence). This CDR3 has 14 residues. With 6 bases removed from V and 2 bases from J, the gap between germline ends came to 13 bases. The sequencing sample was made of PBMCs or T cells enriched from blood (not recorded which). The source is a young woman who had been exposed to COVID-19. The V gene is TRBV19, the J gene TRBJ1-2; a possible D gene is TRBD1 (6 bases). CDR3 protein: CASRPGQINYGYTF. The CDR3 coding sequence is TGTGCCAGTAGGCCGGGACAAATAAACTATGGCTACACCTTC.